Listed here are 23 T cell receptor beta chains from one sample, sequenced in a study of graft-versus-host responses after intestinal transplantation. The table came from immunoSEQ multiplex PCR; TCRdb's copy has only in-frame clones and leaves some out. Of over 85,000 clones in the sample, just under 95% were seen once. Their cognate antigens are unknown. Material: unstimulated CD8+ T cells sorted from spleen or lymph node cells, obtained before intestinal transplant. All receptors derive from a human donor who received an intestinal transplant.

V gene TRBV7-8 combines with J gene TRBJ2-7; 14 bases agree with TRBD2. The junction had 7 bases not matched to a gene; V was cut back by 1 base and J by 2 bases. Germline V gives CDR1 SGHVS, CDR2 FQNEAQ. The CDR3 is 18 amino acids. The CDR3, as DNA: TGTGCCAGCAGCTTAGTCGGGACTAGCGGGAGCCCCCCCTACGAGCAGTACTTC. Its translation: CASSLVGTSGSPPYEQYF. The full variable domain, rest sourced from reference TRBV7-8 and TRBJ2-7, is GAGVSQSPRYKVAKRGQDVALRCDPISGHVSLFWYQQALGQGPEFLTYFQNEAQLDKSGLPSDRFFAERPEGSVSTLKIQRTQQEDSAVYLCASSLVGTSGSPPYEQYFGPGTRLTVT.

The rearrangement uses TRBV19 and TRBJ2-1; D might be TRBD2 (7 bases). CDR1 and CDR2 from the germline V gene are LNHDA and SQIVND (reference sequence). The CDR3 has 14 amino acids. The V and J ends lost 7 bases and 10 bases respectively, with 20 bases between them. The CDR3 bases are TGTGCCAGTAAGACTGCTGCGGGGGCCAGGGAGCAGTTCTTC. This codes for CASKTAAGAREQFF.

V and J are TRBV5-4 and TRBJ1-1; D is possibly TRBD1 (6 bases). The CDR3 length is 13 residues. The ends were cut back, 0 bases at V and 8 bases at J, with 11 bases in the middle. Germline lookup yields CDR1 SGHNT and CDR2 YYREEE (reference sequence). In DNA form, the CDR3 reads TGTGCCAGCAGCTTGGGGACAGCCGAAGAAGCTTTCTTT. Encoded protein: CASSLGTAEEAFF.

The gene calls are TRBV29-1 and TRBJ2-3, with TRBD2 identical over 9 bases. This CDR3 has 13 amino acids. Germline V gives CDR1 SQVTM, CDR2 ANQGSEA. The trim removed 8 bases at V and 4 bases at J, leaving 7 bases unmatched. The CDR3 DNA is TGCAGCCGGGCGGGAGGGGCTTCAGATACGCAGTATTTT. This encodes CSRAGGASDTQYF.

The chain employs TRBV11-3 and TRBJ1-1; no clear D gene. This CDR3 is 12 amino acids long. The germline gives CDR1 SGHNT, CDR2 YENEEA. V dropped 5 bases and J dropped 1 base, with 5 bases sitting between them. In DNA, the CDR3 is TGTGCCAGCAGCCCAGAGAACACTGAAGCTTTCTTT. Protein sequence: CASSPENTEAFF.

CDR3 protein: CASSLGREYEQYF. The CDR3 nucleotides read TGTGCCAGCAGCCTGGGAAGGGAGTACGAGCAGTACTTC. The chain recombines TRBV4-2 with TRBJ2-7, with D possibly matching TRBD2 (5 bases). The CDR3 has 13 residues. Trimming shortened V by 4 bases and J by 4 bases, and 11 bases separated the two germline ends. Germline V gene data show CDR1 as LGHNA and CDR2 as YNFKEQ.

The J gene is TRBJ1-1, the V gene TRBV5-1, with 8 bases lining up with TRBD1. Germline V gene lookup returns CDR1 SGHRS and CDR2 YFSETQ. CDR3 length: 14 amino acids. V was pared by 4 bases and J by 2 bases, with 4 bases of the junction left unmatched. As DNA, the CDR3 is TGCGCCAGCAGCCAGGACAGGGCTAACACTGAAGCTTTCTTT. Protein: CASSQDRANTEAFF.

In the case of this clone: This specimen includes other DNA sequences encoding the same CDR3. The rearrangement uses TRBV27 and TRBJ1-6; a weak D match, TRBD1 (6 bases). The V gene lost 4 bases and the J gene lost 0 bases, with 22 bases spanning the gap. The CDR3 has 20 amino acids. The germline CDR1 and CDR2 sequences are MNHEY and SMNVEV (reference sequence). For the CDR3, the DNA is TGTGCCAGCAGTTCCATTATGCCCGACAGGACTAGCTCCTATAATTCACCCCTCCACTTT. It yields the protein CASSSIMPDRTSSYNSPLHF.

This chain links TRBV7-7 with TRBJ2-5; D gene uncertain. CDR3 size: 13 residues. The V end was cut by 5 bases, the J end by 5 bases, with 12 bases between. Germline loops: CDR1 SSHAT, CDR2 FNYEAQ (reference sequence). The CDR3 region has the DNA TGTGCCAGCAGCCCCCTACCCGCGGAGACCCAGTACTTC. Translation gives CASSPLPAETQYF.

V is TRBV7-9 and J is TRBJ1-1; perhaps TRBD1 as D (6 bases). Trimming removed 5 bases at V and 1 base at J, with 11 bases between. Germline CDR1 is SEHNR and CDR2 is FQNEAQ (reference sequence). The CDR3 length is 14 residues. The CDR3 loop is CASSNRDKNTEAFF. The CDR3 coding sequence is TGTGCCAGCAGCAACAGGGATAAGAACACTGAAGCTTTCTTT.

The genes are TRBV2 and TRBJ1-5; D may be TRBD1 (5 bases). This CDR3 contains 13 residues. V was pared by 6 bases and J by 5 bases, with 11 bases between. From germline, CDR1 is SNHLY and CDR2 FYNNEI. The CDR3 nucleotides read TGTGCCAGCAGCGACAGCTACGATCAGCCCCAGCATTTT. This codes for CASSDSYDQPQHF.

The chain employs TRBV6-6 and TRBJ2-3; possibly TRBD2 for D (5 bases). V lost 10 bases, J lost 5 bases, and 16 bases lay in between. Germline CDR1 and CDR2: MNHNY and SVGAGI (reference sequence). The CDR3 spans 13 residues. For the CDR3, the DNA is TGTGCCACCCACCCAGAGGGCAAAGATACGCAGTATTTT. This sequence encodes CATHPEGKDTQYF.

The rearrangement joins TRBV11-2 to TRBJ2-7; D is unresolved. V lost 5 bases and J 4 bases, leaving 6 bases between the germline ends. Germline V CDR1 and CDR2: SGHAT, FQNNGV. The CDR3 contains 11 residues. The CDR3 region has the DNA TGTGCCAGCAGCATAATATACGAGCAGTACTTC. Amino acid sequence: CASSIIYEQYF.

This chain uses TRBV7-6 with TRBJ2-7, with 7 bases identical to TRBD2. Losses at the gene ends were 3 bases for V and 5 bases for J; bases not matched to a gene: 13. Germline CDR1 is SGHVS and CDR2 is FNYEAQ. The CDR3 runs 16 residues. In DNA form, the CDR3 reads TGTGCCAGCAGCTTGGGGCGGGTCCGGGAGGTCCACGAGCAGTACTTC. This sequence encodes CASSLGRVREVHEQYF.

CDR3 in amino acids: CASSWWTSGDYEQYF. Written as DNA, the CDR3 is TGCGCCAGCAGCTGGTGGACTAGCGGAGATTACGAGCAGTACTTC. The rearrangement joins TRBV5-1 to TRBJ2-7; 10 bases match TRBD2. Trimming cost V 3 bases and J 4 bases; bases outside gene matches: 7. The germline V gene has CDR1 SGHRS and CDR2 YFSETQ. This CDR3 comprises 15 residues.

The rearrangement links TRBV6-5 to TRBJ1-1; 10 bases line up with TRBD1. Losses at the gene ends were 2 bases for V and 10 bases for J; bases not matched to a gene: 4. CDR1 is MNHEY, CDR2 SVGAGI, per germline. The CDR3 is made up of 13 amino acids. The CDR3 region has the DNA TGTGCCAGCAGTTACGGGACAGGGGTTGCAGCTTTCTTT. This sequence encodes CASSYGTGVAAFF.

CDR3 protein: CASSLGASGSNEQFF. Written as DNA, the CDR3 is TGTGCCAGCAGCTTAGGGGCTAGCGGGAGTAATGAGCAGTTCTTC. J is TRBJ2-1 and V is TRBV7-2, with 10 bases lining up with TRBD2. V shed 1 base and J 7 bases; nucleotides not matched to a gene: 4. CDR1 is SGHTA and CDR2 is FQGNSA in the germline V gene. The CDR3 is 15 amino acids.

J is TRBJ1-5 and V is TRBV7-6; tentative D call: TRBD1 (6 bases). This CDR3 spans 13 amino acids. V gave up 5 bases and J gave up 5 bases, with 10 bases separating them. Germline loops: CDR1 SGHVS, CDR2 FNYEAQ. The CDR3 coding sequence is TGTGCCAGCAGCCGGGACACATATCAGCCCCAGCATTTT. Protein product: CASSRDTYQPQHF. The whole variable domain, remainder taken from reference TRBV7-6 and TRBJ1-5, is GAGVSQSPRYKVTKRGQDVALRCDPISGHVSLYWYRQALGQGPEFLTYFNYEAQQDKSGLPNDRFSAERPEGSISTLTIQRTEQRDSAMYRCASSRDTYQPQHFGDGTRLSIL.

The rearrangement uses TRBV27 and TRBJ2-7, with 11 bases aligning to TRBD2. The CDR3 covers 15 residues. Germline assignment: CDR1 MNHEY and CDR2 SMNVEV (reference sequence). The V gene end was trimmed by 4 bases and the J gene end by 5 bases; junction bases not matched to a gene: 7. The CDR3 coding sequence is TGTGCCAGCAGTTCTATGACTAGCGGGACCAACGAGCAGTACTTC. Translating gives CASSSMTSGTNEQYF.

This chain connects TRBV5-1 to TRBJ2-5, with TRBD1 identical over 8 bases. V lost 5 bases, J lost 5 bases, and 11 bases stayed unmatched. The CDR3 contains 15 residues. Germline CDR1 reads SGHRS; CDR2 reads YFSETQ. The CDR3 loop reads CASRRTGGRWETQYF. The DNA for the CDR3 is TGCGCCAGCAGACGAACAGGGGGGCGGTGGGAGACCCAGTACTTC.

The rearrangement joins TRBV5-1 to TRBJ2-5; tentative D call: TRBD2 (6 bases). V lost 5 bases, J lost 2 bases, and 16 bases lay in between. This CDR3 contains 15 residues. Looked up from germline, CDR1 is SGHRS and CDR2 is YFSETQ. The CDR3 sequence: CASSHLARQQETQYF. The DNA of the CDR3 is TGCGCCAGCAGTCATCTAGCGCGTCAACAAGAGACCCAGTACTTC.

This clone is a singleton in its sample. Other DNA sequences from this sample encode an identical CDR3 as well. V usage is TRBV4-1 and J usage is TRBJ1-4, with no clear D. This CDR3 has 15 amino acids. V shed 4 bases and J shed 7 bases, with 16 bases lying between them. Per the germline V gene, CDR1 is MGHRA and CDR2 is YSYEKL. The CDR3 spells CASSRTRLAPEKLFF. The CDR3 DNA reads TGCGCCAGCAGCCGCACCAGACTAGCTCCTGAAAAACTGTTTTTT.

The rearrangement joins TRBV13 to TRBJ1-1, with D hard to call. The germline CDR1 and CDR2 sequences are PRHDT and FYEKMQ (reference sequence). The CDR3 consists of 12 residues. Deletions cut 6 bases from V and 4 bases from J, with 9 bases between. This CDR3 is CASSARVTEAFF. In nucleotides, the CDR3 is TGTGCCAGCAGTGCGAGGGTCACTGAAGCTTTCTTT.